This T cell receptor beta chain was documented in a study of TIL therapy for anti-PD-1-resistant metastatic lung cancer. Turning to the study itself: Median tumor mutation burden was 1.5 mutations per megabase.

This sample's time point: pre-treatment sample, taken before nivolumab and TIL therapy. Enrollment ran from October 2017 to early 2020. J gave up 4 bases and V 5 bases, and 11 bases lay outside the gene matches. Germline loops: CDR1 KGHSH, CDR2 LQKENI. CDR3 length equals 15 residues. This was the immunoSEQ v3 assay. Libraries were sequenced to some 2 million read pairs (survey) or roughly 4.5-6 million (deep). Libraries were prepared by immunoSEQ multiplex PCR; TCRdb keeps only in-frame clonotypes and omits some of them. The sample shows more than 45,000 clones, 80% to 90% of them seen only once. This rearrangement joins TRBV18 to TRBJ2-7; 7 positions match TRBD1. This receptor was obtained from a person aged 25 to 80 with non-small cell lung cancer. Specimen: blood, collected at baseline. CDR3 protein: CASSARTGGEYEQYF. The CDR3 nucleotides are TGTGCCAGCTCAGCCCGGACAGGAGGAGAATACGAGCAGTACTTC. Combining the CDR3 with reference TRBV18 and TRBJ2-7 gives the whole variable domain NAGVMQNPRHLVRRRGQEARLRCSPMKGHSHVYWYRQLPEEGLKFMVYLQKENIIDESGMPKERFSAEFPKEGPSILRIQQVVRGDSAAYFCASSARTGGEYEQYFGPGTRLTVT.